The subject of this entry is one TCR beta chain. Its specificity is unknown. This may be a read error, as it is one base from a much larger clone. This entry belongs to a study of regulatory T cells in long-lasting Graves disease. General study results and limits: Preferential use of TRBV28, TRBJ1-2 and TRBJ2-5 was seen in persistent disease.

According to the study, TCR beta libraries were built with iRepertoire HTBI primers and CDR3-region Arm-PCR. Study processing details: Across the samples, identification revealed about 62 TRBV and 14 TRBJ segments. TCRdb ran MiXCR on the multiplex PCR reads and lists one entry per CDR3 protein. Here the V and J calls rest on TCRdb's processing, not on the authors' analysis. The table records 400,000 to 450,000 distinct CDR3 sequences, less than 20% of them present only once. The time point is: newly diagnosed GD, antithyroid drugs for less than 3 months. Generation of the TCR library employed RNA extracted from PBMCs. The germline CDR1 and CDR2 sequences are MNHNS and SASEGT. The CDR3 length is 15 residues. These data are also associated with another study on T cells in Graves' hyperthyroidism and ophthalmopathy.

The rearrangement joins TRBV6-1 to TRBJ2-3; TRBD2 matches at 9 bases. Gene TRBJ2-1 matches the end of the DNA better, so the J call may be wrong. The sequence came from a woman between 25 and 40 years old with Graves disease. Specimen: peripheral blood mononuclear cells (PBMCs), collected at new diagnosis, from a patient treated with antithyroid drugs. CDR3 DNA: TGTGCCAGCAGATCCGGACTAGCGCTTACCTACGAGCAGTTCTTC. Amino acids: CASRSGLALTYEQFF.